This entry describes one T cell receptor beta chain. What it binds is unknown. These data belong to a study of breast tumors, draining lymph nodes, adjacent tissues. Whole-study findings and limits: Luminal-like breast cancer showed significantly higher tumor–nontumor repertoire similarity than basal-like. The lymph node origin of tumor T cells was framed as consistent with a hypothesis, not demonstrated. Data fit most tumor T cells coming from lymph node, expanding in tumor. Tumor TCR diversity was below lymph nodes but above nontumor tissue.

TCRdb processed the multiplex PCR reads anew with MiXCR; each CDR3 protein has one entry. The table lists 150,000 to 200,000 distinct CDR3 sequences, more than 25% of them singletons. Breast cancer patients provided tissue from their axillary draining lymph nodes. Sequencing was carried out using axillary lymph node tissue. The receptor was isolated from a female donor with breast cancer. Some clones in this sample may be carry-over from other donors' samples.

CDR3 sequence: CSARDRSGTSNSPLHF. The CDR3 DNA is TGCAGTGCTAGAGATCGGTCGGGGACCTCTAATTCACCCCTCCACTTT. The genes are TRBV20-1 and TRBJ1-6, with TRBD1 as a possible D gene (5 bases). This CDR3 is 16 amino acids long. Germline assignment: CDR1 DFQATT and CDR2 SNEGSKA (reference sequence). V lost 0 bases and J lost 6, with 15 bases in between.